This entry lists 12 T cell receptor beta chains sequenced from one sample in a study of blood T cell repertoires in COVID-19. Measured with immunoSEQ multiplex PCR; TCRdb has only the in-frame clones, and not every one. The sample has fewer than 90,000 clones, roughly nine tenths seen once. What was sequenced was peripheral blood. The receptor source for this set is a man between 65 and 80 years old with active COVID-19.

In its sample, this clone was seen once. The chain combines TRBV19 with TRBJ2-2; 11 positions agree with TRBD2. Trimming took 5 bases from V and 6 from J; bases not matched to a gene: 11. Germline CDR1 and CDR2: LNHDA and SQIVND (reference sequence). This CDR3 contains 17 residues. The CDR3 loop reads CASSRSVAGGPAGELFF. The CDR3 nucleotides are TGTGCCAGTAGTCGGTCGGTAGCGGGAGGGCCGGCCGGGGAGCTGTTTTTT.

This chain joins TRBV5-3 and TRBJ2-2; D unclear. TRBV5-3 is given ORF status, its function remaining uncertain. The CDR3 is 14 residues long. V gave up 4 bases and J gave up 5 bases, with 12 bases separating them. The CDR3 nucleotides read TGTGCCAGAAGCCAACACCCTAGGACCGGGGAGCTGTTTTTT. Its translation: CARSQHPRTGELFF.

The rearrangement uses TRBV5-1 and TRBJ1-3; D may be TRBD1 (6 bases). The germline CDR1 and CDR2 sequences are SGHRS and YFSETQ. The V gene lost 0 bases and the J gene lost 3 bases, with 13 bases spanning the gap. CDR3 length equals 16 residues. CDR3 nucleotide sequence: TGCGCCAGCAGCTTGGGACAGGAAGACCGTGGAAACACCATATATTTT. It translates to CASSLGQEDRGNTIYF.

The rearrangement joins TRBV27 to TRBJ1-2; 12 bases are a match to TRBD1. Germline CDR1 reads MNHEY; CDR2 reads SMNVEV (reference sequence). This CDR3 is built from 15 residues. V lost 6 bases to trimming and J lost 8 bases; unmatched junction nucleotides: 10. CDR3 DNA: TGTGCCAGCAGACCAGGGGCTGGGACAGGGGGCGGCTACACCTTC. It encodes CASRPGAGTGGGYTF.

This chain's CDR3 is CASSPGRGWDSNQPQHF. In DNA form, the CDR3 reads TGCGCCAGCAGCCCCGGGCGGGGGTGGGATAGCAATCAGCCCCAGCATTTT. The chain has TRBV4-1 and TRBJ1-5; a weak D match, TRBD1 (5 bases). Trimming removed 4 bases at V and 0 bases at J, with 16 bases between. Germline CDR1 reads MGHRA; CDR2 reads YSYEKL. The CDR3 loop spans 17 amino acids.

The V gene is TRBV2, the J gene TRBJ2-3; 12 bases are a match to TRBD2. V gave up 6 bases and J gave up 8 bases; unmatched junction bases: 15. The length of the CDR3 is 17 residues. Germline CDR1 and CDR2: SNHLY and FYNNEI. The DNA for the CDR3 is TGTGCCAGCAGCCCGGCTAGCGGGAGGGCCCGGGGGGGTACGCAGTATTTT. As protein: CASSPASGRARGGTQYF.

This chain uses TRBV25-1 with TRBJ2-7; 12 positions agree with TRBD1. After removal of 4 bases from V and 4 bases from J, the junction contained 8 bases not matched to a gene. Per the germline V gene, CDR1 is MGHDK and CDR2 is SYGVNS. The CDR3 runs 16 residues. CDR3 coding DNA: TGTGCCAGCAGTGCCCCCCCGGGACAGGGGGCGTACGAGCAGTACTTC. Encoded protein: CASSAPPGQGAYEQYF.

The CDR3 coding sequence is TGTGCCAGCTCACCATCTCGAGATACGCAGTATTTT. Amino acids: CASSPSRDTQYF. This chain joins TRBV18 and TRBJ2-3; no firm D call. V was cut by 2 bases and J by 5 bases, with 5 bases left in between. The length of the CDR3 is 12 residues. Germline CDR1 is KGHSH and CDR2 is LQKENI. Together with reference TRBV18 and TRBJ2-3, the CDR3 gives the full variable domain: NAGVMQNPRHLVRRRGQEARLRCSPMKGHSHVYWYRQLPEEGLKFMVYLQKENIIDESGMPKERFSAEFPKEGPSILRIQQVVRGDSAAYFCASSPSRDTQYFGPGTRLTVL.

The rearrangement links TRBV5-1 to TRBJ1-1, with 12 nucleotides matching TRBD1. The V gene's germline CDR1 is SGHRS and CDR2 YFSETQ. This CDR3 has 17 amino acids. V was clipped by 0 bases and J by 1 base; unmatched bases: 4. Here the CDR3 DNA reads TGCGCCAGCAGCTTGGGGGGACAGGGGGCCGGGAACACTGAAGCTTTCTTT. Protein: CASSLGGQGAGNTEAFF.

Only a few counts were recorded for this clone. The chain carries TRBV5-4 and TRBJ1-4; TRBD1 might be the D (5 bases). Trimming stripped 0 bases from V and 8 bases from J, with 14 bases between. The CDR3 runs to 15 residues. Germline-derived CDR1 and CDR2 are SGHNT and YYREEE (reference sequence). DNA of the CDR3: TGTGCCAGCAGCTTGGGGTGGCAGGGTGGGGAAAAACTGTTTTTT. It translates to CASSLGWQGGEKLFF.

This chain uses TRBV15 with TRBJ1-5, with 7 bases lining up with TRBD1. CDR3 length equals 15 residues. Germline V gene data show CDR1 as LNHNV and CDR2 as YYDKDF (reference sequence). The trim removed 1 base at V and 1 base at J, leaving 1 base unmatched. In DNA form, the CDR3 reads TGTGCCACCAGCAGAGCAGGGGGGAGCAATCAGCCCCAGCATTTT. Translation gives CATSRAGGSNQPQHF.

This clone was observed at least ten times. The V gene is TRBV4-2, the J gene TRBJ2-7; no definite D call. This CDR3 has 13 amino acids. V was cut by 0 bases and J by 3 bases, with 6 bases left in between. Germline lookup yields CDR1 LGHNA and CDR2 YNFKEQ. CDR3 protein: CASSQDRGYEQYF. The CDR3 nucleotides are TGTGCCAGCAGCCAAGATCGAGGCTACGAGCAGTACTTC.